The T cell receptor (beta chain) described here comes from a study of Ad26.COV2.S vaccination and SARS-CoV-2 variants. Study details: Once or twice, 56 days apart, Ad26.COV2.S was delivered intramuscularly.

The V gene lost 2 bases and the J gene lost 5 bases, with 18 bases spanning the gap. The CDR3 is made up of 16 amino acids. Germline V gene data show CDR1 as MNHNS and CDR2 as SASEGT. TCRdb keeps only in-frame clones here, not all; method: immunoSEQ multiplex PCR. The table lists around 450,000 clones, roughly 90% of them singletons, with less than 15% in the top ten. Treatment of the sample: approximately 18 received Ad26.COV2.S at low or high dose, single or two shots; five or six received placebo; per-sample allocation not given. Sampling occurred on day 63 after the first vaccine or placebo injection.

Specimen: peripheral blood, collected in a trial of Ad26.COV2.S vaccine versus placebo. This TCR derives from a person aged 18 to 65 who received the Ad26.COV2.S COVID-19 vaccine or a placebo. The V call is TRBV6-1, the J call TRBJ1-2; D not resolved. The CDR3 bases are TGTGCCAGCAGTGAAAGAGGTGGTCGTGGGGAGTATGGCTACACCTTC. Translated, it gives CASSERGGRGEYGYTF.